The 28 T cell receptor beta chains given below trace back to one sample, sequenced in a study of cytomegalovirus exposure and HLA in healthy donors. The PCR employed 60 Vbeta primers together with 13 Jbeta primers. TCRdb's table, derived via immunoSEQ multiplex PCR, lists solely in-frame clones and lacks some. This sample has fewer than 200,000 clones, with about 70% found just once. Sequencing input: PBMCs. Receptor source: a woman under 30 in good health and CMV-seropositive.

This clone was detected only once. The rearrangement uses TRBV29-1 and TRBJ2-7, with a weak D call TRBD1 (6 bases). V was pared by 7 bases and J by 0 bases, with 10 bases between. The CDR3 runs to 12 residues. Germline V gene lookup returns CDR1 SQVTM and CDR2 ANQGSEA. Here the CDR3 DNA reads TGCAGCGCCGCGGACAGCTCCTACGAGCAGTACTTC. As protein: CSAADSSYEQYF.

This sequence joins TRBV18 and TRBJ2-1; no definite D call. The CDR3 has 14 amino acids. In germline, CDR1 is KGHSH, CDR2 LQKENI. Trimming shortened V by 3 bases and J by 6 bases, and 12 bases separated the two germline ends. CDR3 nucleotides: TGTGCCAGCTCACCGAAGACTCAGATCAATGAGCAGTTCTTC. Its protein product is CASSPKTQINEQFF.

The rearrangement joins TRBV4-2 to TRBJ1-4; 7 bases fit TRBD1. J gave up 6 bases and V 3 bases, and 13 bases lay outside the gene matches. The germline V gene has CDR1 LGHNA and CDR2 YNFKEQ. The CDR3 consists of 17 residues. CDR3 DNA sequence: TGTGCCAGCAGCCAGACCTCTACCGGGACAGCGCATGAAAAACTGTTTTTT. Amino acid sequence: CASSQTSTGTAHEKLFF.

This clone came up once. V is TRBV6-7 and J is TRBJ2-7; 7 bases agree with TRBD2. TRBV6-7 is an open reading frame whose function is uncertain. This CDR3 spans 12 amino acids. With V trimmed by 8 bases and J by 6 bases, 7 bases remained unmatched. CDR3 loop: CASGGGVGEQYF. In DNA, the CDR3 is TGTGCCAGCGGGGGAGGGGTAGGCGAGCAGTACTTC.

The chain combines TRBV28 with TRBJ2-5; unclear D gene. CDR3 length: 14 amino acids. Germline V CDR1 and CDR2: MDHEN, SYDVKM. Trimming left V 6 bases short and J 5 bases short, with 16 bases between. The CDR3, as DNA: TGTGCCAGCAGCCCTGGTCGAGCGCTGGAGACCCAGTACTTC. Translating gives CASSPGRALETQYF.

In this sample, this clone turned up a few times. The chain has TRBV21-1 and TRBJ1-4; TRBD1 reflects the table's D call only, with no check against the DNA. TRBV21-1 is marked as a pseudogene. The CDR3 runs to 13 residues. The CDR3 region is CASRSGLWEKLFF. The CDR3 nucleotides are TGTGCCAGCAGATCAGGGTTGTGGGAAAAACTGTTTTTT.

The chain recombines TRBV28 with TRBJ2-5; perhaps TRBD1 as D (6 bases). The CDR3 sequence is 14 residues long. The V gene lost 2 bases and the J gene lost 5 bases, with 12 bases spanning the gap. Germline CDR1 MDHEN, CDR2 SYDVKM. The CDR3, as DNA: TGTGCCAGCAGTTTACCACAGGGTCAGGAGACCCAGTACTTC. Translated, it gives CASSLPQGQETQYF. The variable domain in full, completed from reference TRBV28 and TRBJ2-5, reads DVKVTQSSRYLVKRTGEKVFLECVQDMDHENMFWYRQDPGLGLRLIYFSYDVKMKEKGDIPEGYSVSREKKERFSLILESASTNQTSMYLCASSLPQGQETQYFGPGTRLLVL.

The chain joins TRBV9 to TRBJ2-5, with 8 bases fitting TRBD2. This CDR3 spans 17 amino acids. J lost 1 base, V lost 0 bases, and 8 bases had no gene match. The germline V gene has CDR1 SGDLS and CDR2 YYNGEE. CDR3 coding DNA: TGTGCCAGCAGCGTAGTAGCGGGGACATCCCCCCAAGAGACCCAGTACTTC. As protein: CASSVVAGTSPQETQYF. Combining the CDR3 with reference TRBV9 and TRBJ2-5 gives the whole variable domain DSGVTQTPKHLITATGQRVTLRCSPRSGDLSVYWYQQSLDQGLQFLIQYYNGEERAKGNILERFSAQQFPDLHSELNLSSLELGDSALYFCASSVVAGTSPQETQYFGPGTRLLVL.

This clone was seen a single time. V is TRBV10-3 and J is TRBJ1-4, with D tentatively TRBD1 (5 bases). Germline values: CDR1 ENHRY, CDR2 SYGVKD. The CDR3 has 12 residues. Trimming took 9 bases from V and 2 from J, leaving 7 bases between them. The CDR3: CAIGGTNEKLFF. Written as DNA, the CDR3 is TGTGCCATTGGGGGGACTAATGAAAAACTGTTTTTT.

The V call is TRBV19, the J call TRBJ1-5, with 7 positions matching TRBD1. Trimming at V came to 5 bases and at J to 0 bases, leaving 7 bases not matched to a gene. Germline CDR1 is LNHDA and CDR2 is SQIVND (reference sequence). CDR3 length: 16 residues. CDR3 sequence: CASSRTGSYSNQPQHF. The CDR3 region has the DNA TGTGCCAGTAGTCGGACAGGATCTTATAGCAATCAGCCCCAGCATTTT.

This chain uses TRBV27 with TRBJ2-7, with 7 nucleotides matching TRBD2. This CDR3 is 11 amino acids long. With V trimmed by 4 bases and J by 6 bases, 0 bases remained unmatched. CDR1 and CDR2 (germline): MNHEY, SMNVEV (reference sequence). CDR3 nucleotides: TGTGCCAGCAGTTCGGGGGGCGAGCAGTACTTC. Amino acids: CASSSGGEQYF.

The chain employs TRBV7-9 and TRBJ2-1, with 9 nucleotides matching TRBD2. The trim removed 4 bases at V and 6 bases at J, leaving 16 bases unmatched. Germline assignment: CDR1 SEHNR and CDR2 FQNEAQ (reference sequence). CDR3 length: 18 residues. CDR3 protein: CASSWTTSGNALPNEQFF. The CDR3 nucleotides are TGTGCCAGCAGCTGGACGACTAGCGGCAACGCTCTCCCCAATGAGCAGTTCTTC.

The CDR3 reads CASSYGLVYNEQFF. The CDR3 DNA is TGTGCCAGCAGCTACGGACTAGTCTACAATGAGCAGTTCTTC. This chain uses TRBV9 with TRBJ2-1; 7 bases line up with TRBD2. Trimming removed 4 bases from V and 3 bases from J; junction bases left unmatched: 4. There are 14 residues in the CDR3. Germline CDR1 reads SGDLS; CDR2 reads YYNGEE. Using reference TRBV9 and TRBJ2-1 for the parts outside the CDR3, the full variable domain is DSGVTQTPKHLITATGQRVTLRCSPRSGDLSVYWYQQSLDQGLQFLIQYYNGEERAKGNILERFSAQQFPDLHSELNLSSLELGDSALYFCASSYGLVYNEQFFGPGTRLTVL.

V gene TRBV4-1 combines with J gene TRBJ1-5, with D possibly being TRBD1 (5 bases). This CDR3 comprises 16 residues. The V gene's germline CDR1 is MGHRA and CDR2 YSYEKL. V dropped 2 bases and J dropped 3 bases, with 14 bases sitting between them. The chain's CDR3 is CASSQSPDSYNQPQHF. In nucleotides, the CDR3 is TGCGCCAGCAGCCAATCTCCTGACAGCTACAATCAGCCCCAGCATTTT.

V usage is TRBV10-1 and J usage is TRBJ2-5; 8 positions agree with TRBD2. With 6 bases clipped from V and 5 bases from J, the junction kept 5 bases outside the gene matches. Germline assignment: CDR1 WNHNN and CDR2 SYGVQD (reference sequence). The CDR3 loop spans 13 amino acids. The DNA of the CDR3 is TGCGCCAGCAGCCTAGCGGGCGACGAGACCCAGTACTTC. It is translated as CASSLAGDETQYF.

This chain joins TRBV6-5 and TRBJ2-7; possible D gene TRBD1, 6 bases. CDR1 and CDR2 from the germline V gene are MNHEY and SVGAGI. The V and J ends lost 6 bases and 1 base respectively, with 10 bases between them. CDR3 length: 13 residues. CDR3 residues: CASRKDSSYEQYF. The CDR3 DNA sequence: TGTGCCAGCAGAAAGGACAGTTCCTACGAGCAGTACTTC.

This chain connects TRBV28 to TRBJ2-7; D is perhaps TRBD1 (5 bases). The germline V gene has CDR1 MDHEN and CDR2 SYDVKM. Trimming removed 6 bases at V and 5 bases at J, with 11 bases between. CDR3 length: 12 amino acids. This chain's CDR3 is CASRRLRDEQYF. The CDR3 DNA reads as TGTGCCAGCAGACGACTCAGGGACGAGCAGTACTTC.

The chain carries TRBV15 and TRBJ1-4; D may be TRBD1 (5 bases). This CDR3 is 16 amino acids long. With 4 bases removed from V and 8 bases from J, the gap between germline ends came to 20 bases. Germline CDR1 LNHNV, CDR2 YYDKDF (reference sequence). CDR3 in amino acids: CATSNAQVAAEEKLFF. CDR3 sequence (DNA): TGTGCCACCAGCAATGCACAGGTGGCGGCGGAGGAAAAACTGTTTTTT.

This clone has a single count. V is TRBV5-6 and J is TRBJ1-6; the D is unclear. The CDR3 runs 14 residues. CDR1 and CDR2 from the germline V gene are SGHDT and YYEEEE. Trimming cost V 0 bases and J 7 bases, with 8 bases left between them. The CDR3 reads CASSLGGENSPLHF. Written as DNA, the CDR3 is TGTGCCAGCAGCTTGGGAGGAGAGAATTCACCCCTCCACTTT.

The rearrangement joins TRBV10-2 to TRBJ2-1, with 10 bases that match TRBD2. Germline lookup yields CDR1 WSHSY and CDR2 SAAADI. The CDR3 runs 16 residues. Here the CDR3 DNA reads TGCGCTAGCCTAGGAAGGGCTAGCGGGGGTACGGATGAGCAGTTCTTC. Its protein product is CASLGRASGGTDEQFF.

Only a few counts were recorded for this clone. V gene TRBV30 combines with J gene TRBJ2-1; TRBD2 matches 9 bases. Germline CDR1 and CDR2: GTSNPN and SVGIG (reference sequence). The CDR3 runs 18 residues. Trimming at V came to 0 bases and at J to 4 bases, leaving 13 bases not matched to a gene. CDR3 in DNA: TGTGCCTGGAGTGTCAGGCCCCTTGTAGCGGGGGTATACAATGAGCAGTTCTTC. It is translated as CAWSVRPLVAGVYNEQFF.

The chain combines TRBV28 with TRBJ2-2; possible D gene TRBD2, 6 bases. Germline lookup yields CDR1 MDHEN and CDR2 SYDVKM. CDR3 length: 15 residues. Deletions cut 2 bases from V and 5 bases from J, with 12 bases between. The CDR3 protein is CASSLRAGRTGELFF. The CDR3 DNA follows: TGTGCCAGCAGTTTAAGGGCGGGAAGGACCGGGGAGCTGTTTTTT.

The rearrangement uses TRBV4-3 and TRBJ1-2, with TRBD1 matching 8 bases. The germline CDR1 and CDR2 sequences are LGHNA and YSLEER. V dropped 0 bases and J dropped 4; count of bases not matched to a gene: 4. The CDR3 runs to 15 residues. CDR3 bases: TGCGCCAGCAGCCAAGAAACACAGGGGGGCTATGGCTACACCTTC. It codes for CASSQETQGGYGYTF.

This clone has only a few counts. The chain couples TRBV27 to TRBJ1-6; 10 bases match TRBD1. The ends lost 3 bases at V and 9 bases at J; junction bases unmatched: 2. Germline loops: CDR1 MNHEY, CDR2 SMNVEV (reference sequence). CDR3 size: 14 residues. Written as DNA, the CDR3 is TGTGCCAGCAGTTTTGGGACAGGGGTTTCACCCCTCCACTTT. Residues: CASSFGTGVSPLHF.

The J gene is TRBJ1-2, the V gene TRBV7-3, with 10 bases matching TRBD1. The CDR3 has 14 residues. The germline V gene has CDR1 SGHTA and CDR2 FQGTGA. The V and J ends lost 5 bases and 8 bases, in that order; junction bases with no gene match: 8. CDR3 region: CASSLTGGAEGYTF. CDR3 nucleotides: TGTGCCAGCAGCCTGACAGGGGGCGCTGAAGGCTACACCTTC. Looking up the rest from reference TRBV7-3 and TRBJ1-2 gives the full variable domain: GAGVSQTPSNKVTEKGKYVELRCDPISGHTALYWYRQSLGQGPEFLIYFQGTGAADDSGLPNDRFFAVRPEGSVSTLKIQRTERGDSAVYLCASSLTGGAEGYTFGSGTRLTVV.

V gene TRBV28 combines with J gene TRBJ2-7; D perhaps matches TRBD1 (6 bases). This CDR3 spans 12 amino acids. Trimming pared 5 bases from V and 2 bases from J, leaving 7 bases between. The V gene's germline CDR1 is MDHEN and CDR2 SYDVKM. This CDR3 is CASSHRAYEQYF. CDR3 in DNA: TGTGCCAGCAGTCACAGGGCCTACGAGCAGTACTTC. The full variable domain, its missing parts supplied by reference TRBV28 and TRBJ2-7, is DVKVTQSSRYLVKRTGEKVFLECVQDMDHENMFWYRQDPGLGLRLIYFSYDVKMKEKGDIPEGYSVSREKKERFSLILESASTNQTSMYLCASSHRAYEQYFGPGTRLTVT.

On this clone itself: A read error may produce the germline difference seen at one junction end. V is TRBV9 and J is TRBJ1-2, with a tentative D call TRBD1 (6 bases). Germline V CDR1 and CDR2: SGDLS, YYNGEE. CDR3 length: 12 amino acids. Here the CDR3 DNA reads TGTGCCAGCAGCGTAGGTGACAGGAAGACGTACTTC. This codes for CASSVGDRKTYF.

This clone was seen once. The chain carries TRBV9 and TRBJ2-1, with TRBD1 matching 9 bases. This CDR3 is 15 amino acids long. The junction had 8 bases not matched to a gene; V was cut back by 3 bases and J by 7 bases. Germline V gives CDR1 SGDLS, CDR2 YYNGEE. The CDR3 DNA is TGTGCCAGCAGCGCTCCGGGACAGGGTAGGAATGAGCAGTTCTTC. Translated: CASSAPGQGRNEQFF.